This record covers a single T cell receptor (beta chain). Its antigen target is currently unknown. Per-base qualities were not stored, and no clone one base away is much larger. At diagnosis, peripheral blood, uninvolved tumor-adjacent lung and tumor were collected and were preserved as a mix of fresh-frozen and FFPE material. Blood samples were analyzed as peripheral blood mononuclear cells for TCR repertoire profiling. The immunoSEQ Assay was used to sequence TCR beta CDR3 regions from DNA. In the original analysis: To compute T cell density, TCR beta template counts were normalized to usable DNA, which was estimated by amplifying housekeeping genes. Richness was estimated using the preseqR package, with extrapolation to 400,000 templates for PBMC samples and to 120,000 templates for tissue samples. Clonality was defined by subtracting Pielou's evenness from one. Tissue-enriched TCRs were identified by differential abundance testing using productive amino-acid clonotypes, minimum total count 5 and alpha 0.1. The Jaccard Index and the Morisita Overlap Index were used to quantify repertoire overlap between compartments. GLIPH clustered TCR beta CDR3s with public tetramer-defined viral CDR3s; viral motifs required at least three viral sequences plus V-gene enrichment. TCRdb retrieved this table from immuneACCESS and kept in-frame rearrangements only. Not all clones are present; in checked studies, unresolved V genes account for under half, and no reason is known for the remainder. The V and J calls and clone size come from that table; D and trimming were worked out from the DNA. The sample records just under 20,000 clones, around 83% of which are singletons. Roughly 4.9% of the sample lies in the top ten.

Counted from cysteine to phenylalanine, this CDR3 has 17 amino acids. Only the CDR3 part of the read is kept: 51 bases, read in frame from the first base. In the germline V gene, CDR1 corresponds to MDHEN and CDR2 to SYDVKM. The germline ends are 16 bases apart after V is trimmed by 5 bases and J by 2 bases. This record comes from a study of T cells in localized non-small cell lung cancer (dated by TCRdb to about 2020). A note on the overall study: Comparing tumors with uninvolved tumor-adjacent lungs, the study looked at the T cell repertoires of 236 patients with early-stage NSCLC. All 220 or so NSCLC patients in the cohort were treatment-naive and had localized lung tumors that were resected. The mean age of the NSCLC patients was approximately 71 years, with 120 to 150 men and around 100 women. What the authors observed across the whole study: Of the top 100 tumor clones, a median of around 57 were detected in paired uninvolved adjacent lung; under 35 were also among that lung's top 100. Higher T cell density in blood was associated with longer overall survival, whereas higher clonality in adjacent lung was associated with shorter survival. Because of the exploratory design, TCR variables were selected using unadjusted p-values without false-discovery rate correction. Uninvolved tumor-adjacent lung showed the highest T cell clonality, higher than tumor, which suggests more focused antigenic responses in the uninvolved tumor-adjacent lung. Because multi-region tumor sequencing was not performed, intratumor heterogeneity could not be ruled out.

Recombination connected TRBV28 to TRBJ1-6; the best D guess is TRBD1, with 6 bases matching. The sequence derives from a man between 40 and 70 years old with stage I lung adenocarcinoma. Sample: peripheral blood, taken before any cancer treatment. This receptor has the CDR3 CASSPPRGATYNSPLHF. The base sequence is TGTGCCAGCAGTCCCCCCCGGGGGGCGACCTATAATTCACCCCTCCACTTT.